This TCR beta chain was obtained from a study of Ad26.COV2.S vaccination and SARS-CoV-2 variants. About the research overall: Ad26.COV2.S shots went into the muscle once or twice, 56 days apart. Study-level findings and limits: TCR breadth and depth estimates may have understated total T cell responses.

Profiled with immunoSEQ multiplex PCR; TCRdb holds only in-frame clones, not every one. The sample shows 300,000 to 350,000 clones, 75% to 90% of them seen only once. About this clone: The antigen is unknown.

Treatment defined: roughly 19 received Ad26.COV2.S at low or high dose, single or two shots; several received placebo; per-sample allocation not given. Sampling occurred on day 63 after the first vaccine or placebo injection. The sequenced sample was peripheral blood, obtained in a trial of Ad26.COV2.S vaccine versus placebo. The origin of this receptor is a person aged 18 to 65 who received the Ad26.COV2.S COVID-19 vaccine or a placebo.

The CDR3 DNA follows: TGTGCCAGCACGCCGGGGGGGGTTCTGGCCCAGCATTTT. Translated: CASTPGGVLAQHF. J is TRBJ1-5 and V is TRBV28; tentative D call: TRBD1 (5 bases). The CDR3 consists of 13 residues. The V gene lost 7 bases and the J gene lost 11 bases, with 18 bases spanning the gap. The germline gives CDR1 MDHEN, CDR2 SYDVKM.